These 21 T cell receptor beta chains share one sample of origin, sequenced in a study of T-cell reconstitution after alpha-beta-depleted transplantation in children. Unique molecular identifiers were used in preparing the TCRbeta library. TCRdb itself ran the PCR reads through MiXCR, one entry per CDR3 protein. The profile shows a few hundred thousand distinct CDR3 sequences, 25% of them singletons. This sample comprised PBMCs, obtained before TCRalphabeta/CD19-depleted stem cell transplant. The source is a girl aged 2 to 9 with Fanconi anemia, due to receive a stem cell transplant.

This chain links TRBV15 with TRBJ2-7; 7 bases match TRBD1. V trimming: 2 bases; J trimming: 6 bases; junction bases outside the gene matches: 16. The CDR3 runs 17 residues. Germline CDR1 LNHNV, CDR2 YYDKDF (reference sequence). This CDR3 is CATSRRKMTGWFGEQYF. For the CDR3, the DNA is TGTGCCACCAGCAGAAGAAAGATGACAGGGTGGTTCGGCGAGCAGTACTTC.

The chain joins TRBV7-2 to TRBJ2-3; D may match TRBD1 or TRBD2 (6 bases each). V was cut by 1 base and J by 1 base, with 9 bases left in between. Germline V gives CDR1 SGHTA, CDR2 FQGNSA. The CDR3 covers 15 residues. CDR3 in amino acids: CASSLGGGRTDTQYF. The DNA for the CDR3 is TGTGCCAGCAGCTTAGGAGGGGGGCGCACAGATACGCAGTATTTT.

V is TRBV7-1 and J is TRBJ1-1, with unresolved D. TRBV7-1 is known as an ORF, though its function is uncertain. With 3 bases removed from V and 8 bases from J, the gap between germline ends came to 13 bases. CDR3 length: 13 amino acids. The CDR3 loop reads CASSSRTATEAFF. CDR3 nucleotide sequence: TGTGCCAGCAGCTCCCGGACGGCGACGGAAGCTTTCTTT.

This clonotype was seen ten or more times. The chain recombines TRBV20-1 with TRBJ2-7; D gene ambiguous. The CDR3 runs 13 residues. Germline V lookup: CDR1 DFQATT, CDR2 SNEGSKA (reference sequence). The CDR3 coding sequence is TGCAGCCTCATAAATATCCCCAATTACGAGCAGTACTTC. Amino acids: CSLINIPNYEQYF.

This clonotype was observed a handful of times. V gene TRBV12-3 or TRBV12-4 combines with J gene TRBJ2-1, with no clear D. This CDR3 spans 11 amino acids. The ends were cut back, 4 bases at V and 10 bases at J, with 8 bases in the middle. CDR3 DNA sequence: TGTGCCAGCAGTTCTAGTCCGGAGCAGTTCTTC. Translated: CASSSSPEQFF.

The V and J genes are TRBV5-1 and TRBJ2-7; 9 bases align to TRBD2. The V gene end was trimmed by 4 bases and the J gene end by 0 bases; junction bases not matched to a gene: 14. CDR1 is SGHRS and CDR2 is YFSETQ in the germline V gene. The CDR3 has 18 amino acids. The CDR3 protein is CASSPGLAGEGFSYEQYF. DNA of the CDR3: TGCGCCAGCAGCCCGGGACTAGCAGGAGAAGGGTTCTCCTACGAGCAGTACTTC. Full variable domain (rest looked up from reference TRBV5-1 and TRBJ2-7): KAGVTQTPRYLIKTRGQQVTLSCSPISGHRSVSWYQQTPGQGLQFLFEYFSETQRNKGNFPGRFSGRQFSNSRSEMNVSTLELGDSALYLCASSPGLAGEGFSYEQYFGPGTRLTVT.

The chain joins TRBV6-1 to TRBJ2-5; D is unresolved. The CDR3 runs to 13 residues. Trimming took 8 bases from V and 1 from J, leaving 11 bases between them. Germline values: CDR1 MNHNS, CDR2 SASEGT. CDR3 amino acids: CASAWTGQETQYF. CDR3 bases: TGTGCCAGCGCTTGGACCGGCCAAGAGACCCAGTACTTC.

This clonotype was counted a few times. This chain uses TRBV29-1 with TRBJ1-1, with D unclear. V was clipped by 4 bases and J by 0 bases, with 12 bases between them. The germline V gene encodes CDR1 SQVTM and CDR2 ANQGSEA. The CDR3 is 14 amino acids. CDR3 DNA sequence: TGCAGCGTTGTCCCCAAGACCTTGAACACTGAAGCTTTCTTT. It specifies CSVVPKTLNTEAFF. The full variable domain, with the rest looked up from reference TRBV29-1 and TRBJ1-1, is SAVISQKPSRDICQRGTSLTIQCQVDSQVTMMFWYRQQPGQSLTLIATANQGSEATYESGFVIDKFPISRPNLTFSTLTVSNMSPEDSSIYLCSVVPKTLNTEAFFGQGTRLTVV.

This clonotype was observed a few times. V gene TRBV20-1 combines with J gene TRBJ1-2; TRBD1 is a possible D gene (5 bases). The germline V gene has CDR1 DFQATT and CDR2 SNEGSKA (reference sequence). The V gene lost 1 base and the J gene lost 1 base, with 10 bases spanning the gap. This CDR3 contains 14 residues. The CDR3 spells CSARVGTVNYGYTF. The CDR3 coding sequence is TGCAGTGCTAGAGTCGGGACGGTTAACTATGGCTACACCTTC.

This clonotype came up many times. The V and J genes are TRBV29-1 and TRBJ1-4; no reliable D call. V lost 4 bases to trimming and J lost 0 bases, with 9 bases between them. The CDR3 is 14 amino acids. CDR1 is SQVTM, CDR2 ANQGSEA, per germline. The CDR3 DNA reads as TGCAGCGTTGGCGGAGCTGCAACTAATGAAAAACTGTTTTTT. Protein product: CSVGGAATNEKLFF.

This clonotype was counted a few times. The genes are TRBV20-1 and TRBJ2-1; 11 bases map to TRBD2. Per the germline V gene, CDR1 is DFQATT and CDR2 is SNEGSKA (reference sequence). CDR3 length: 15 residues. V was clipped by 0 bases and J by 5 bases; unmatched bases: 3. CDR3 sequence: CSARDTSGGNNEQFF. The CDR3 DNA follows: TGCAGTGCTAGAGACACTAGCGGGGGAAACAATGAGCAGTTCTTC.

This clonotype turned up a few times. The chain carries TRBV20-1 and TRBJ1-6; no clear D. Trimming left V 3 bases short and J 0 bases short, with 9 bases between. CDR1 and CDR2 from the germline V gene are DFQATT and SNEGSKA (reference sequence). This CDR3 comprises 15 residues. CDR3: CSARGWSSYNSPLHF. CDR3 sequence (DNA): TGCAGTGCTAGGGGGTGGAGCTCCTATAATTCACCCCTCCACTTT.

This clonotype was counted a single time. V gene TRBV7-9 combines with J gene TRBJ1-1; D possibly corresponds to TRBD1 (6 bases). The CDR3 length is 15 residues. V lost 4 bases, J lost 2 bases, and 14 bases lay in between. Germline values: CDR1 SEHNR, CDR2 FQNEAQ (reference sequence). CDR3 loop: CASSSPTGFNTEAFF. The CDR3, as DNA: TGTGCCAGCAGCTCTCCGACAGGTTTTAACACTGAAGCTTTCTTT.

The chain links TRBV28 to TRBJ2-7, with 8 bases aligning to TRBD2. CDR1 and CDR2 (germline): MDHEN, SYDVKM. The CDR3 loop spans 14 amino acids. J was trimmed by 4 bases and V by 3 bases; bases with no gene match: 5. The CDR3, as DNA: TGTGCCAGCAGTTTGATCACGGGAGGGTACGAGCAGTACTTC. It encodes CASSLITGGYEQYF.

The chain combines TRBV27 with TRBJ2-1; D is ambiguous. V lost 2 bases to trimming and J lost 3 bases, with 14 bases between them. CDR1 MNHEY and CDR2 SMNVEV come from the germline V gene (reference sequence). CDR3 length equals 16 residues. The CDR3 here is CASSLITARFYNEQFF. The CDR3 DNA reads as TGTGCCAGCAGTTTAATCACAGCCCGGTTCTACAATGAGCAGTTCTTC.

This chain links TRBV24-1 with TRBJ2-3; 8 bases map to TRBD1. There are 16 residues in the CDR3. Germline values: CDR1 KGHDR, CDR2 SFDVKD. With 12 bases clipped from V and 2 bases from J, the junction kept 15 bases outside the gene matches. DNA for the CDR3: TGTGCCGCACAGGGGGGACTGAGGTTGAACACAGATACGCAGTATTTT. Protein sequence: CAAQGGLRLNTDTQYF.

The V and J genes are TRBV15 and TRBJ1-3, with D unresolved. The V and J ends lost 0 bases and 3 bases respectively, with 9 bases between them. Germline V lookup: CDR1 LNHNV, CDR2 YYDKDF (reference sequence). The length of the CDR3 is 15 residues. The DNA for the CDR3 is TGTGCCACCAGCAGAGATGCAGAGCTTGGAAACACCATATATTTT. It is translated as CATSRDAELGNTIYF.

This sequence joins TRBV2 and TRBJ2-1; possibly TRBD2 for D (5 bases). The CDR3 sequence is 14 residues long. Germline V lookup: CDR1 SNHLY, CDR2 FYNNEI. Between the trimmed V and J ends, which lost 2 bases and 3 bases, there was a span of 8 bases. The CDR3 coding sequence is TGTGCCAGCAGTGAACTAGCAGGCTACAATGAGCAGTTCTTC. It specifies CASSELAGYNEQFF.

In this sample, this clonotype turned up many times. This sequence joins TRBV15 and TRBJ2-3; perhaps D is TRBD1 or TRBD2 (6 bases each). Germline CDR1 reads LNHNV; CDR2 reads YYDKDF (reference sequence). The CDR3 is 14 amino acids. V lost 0 bases to trimming and J lost 4 bases, with 8 bases between them. CDR3 coding DNA: TGTGCCACCAGCAGAGATGGGGGGCCAGATACGCAGTATTTT. Residues: CATSRDGGPDTQYF. The full variable domain, with the rest looked up from reference TRBV15 and TRBJ2-3, is DAMVIQNPRYQVTQFGKPVTLSCSQTLNHNVMYWYQQKSSQAPKLLFHYYDKDFNNEADTPDNFQSRRPNTSFCFLDIRSPGLGDTAMYLCATSRDGGPDTQYFGPGTRLTVL.

This clonotype has only a few counts. The chain joins TRBV5-1 to TRBJ2-7; TRBD1 matches 9 bases. The trim removed 2 bases at V and 6 bases at J, leaving 6 bases unmatched. Germline V lookup: CDR1 SGHRS, CDR2 YFSETQ. CDR3 length: 14 residues. The CDR3 loop reads CASSFGTGLLEQYF. The DNA of the CDR3 is TGCGCCAGCAGCTTCGGGACAGGGCTTCTCGAGCAGTACTTC. The whole variable domain, filled in from reference TRBV5-1 and TRBJ2-7, reads KAGVTQTPRYLIKTRGQQVTLSCSPISGHRSVSWYQQTPGQGLQFLFEYFSETQRNKGNFPGRFSGRQFSNSRSEMNVSTLELGDSALYLCASSFGTGLLEQYFGPGTRLTVT.

This clonotype was seen a single time. For the CDR3, the DNA is TGTGCCAGCAGCAAACTTCTTAGCTCTGGAAACACCATATATTTT. Translating gives CASSKLLSSGNTIYF. This chain links TRBV7-9 with TRBJ1-3; D not certain. CDR1 and CDR2 from the germline V gene are SEHNR and FQNEAQ (reference sequence). V was pared by 5 bases and J by 0 bases, with 11 bases between. This CDR3 spans 15 amino acids.